The 7 T cell receptor beta chains below were found in one sample sequenced in a study of naive and memory T cell subsets. A UMI-containing oligonucleotide was joined by 3' ligation to the TCR cDNA template. Amplification of ligated cDNA took four PCR rounds with SP2 and nested alpha and beta constant primers. TCRdb reanalysed the 5' RACE reads using MiXCR and keeps one entry per CDR3 protein. The table records 55,000 to 65,000 distinct CDR3 sequences, 8% to 9% of them present only once. All receptors derive from a female donor in good health.

The chain combines TRBV19 with TRBJ2-5; possibly TRBD1 for D (5 bases). The CDR3 spans 15 residues. V lost 1 base and J lost 4, with 13 bases in between. Germline CDR1 reads LNHDA; CDR2 reads SQIVND (reference sequence). This CDR3 is CASSIGQPRRETQYF. The CDR3 DNA reads TGTGCCAGTAGTATAGGACAGCCGAGGCGAGAGACCCAGTACTTC.

The chain uses TRBV6-5 and TRBJ2-6; no firm D call. CDR3 length equals 15 residues. V was trimmed by 2 bases and J by 0 bases, leaving 5 bases between them. The germline gives CDR1 MNHEY, CDR2 SVGAGI. DNA for the CDR3: TGTGCCAGCAGTTACAGGAACTCTGGGGCCAACGTCCTGACTTTC. Residues: CASSYRNSGANVLTF.

As for this clonotype: A much bigger clone sits one base away, suggesting this may be a read error. This chain connects TRBV6-6 to TRBJ2-3, with D maybe TRBD2 (6 bases). From germline, CDR1 is MNHNY and CDR2 SVGAGI (reference sequence). The length of the CDR3 is 15 residues. The ends were cut back, 4 bases at V and 3 bases at J, with 14 bases in the middle. The CDR3 nucleotides read TGTGCCAGCAGTTTAATAGGGGAGGTTACAGATACGCAGTATTTT. Translation: CASSLIGEVTDTQYF.

V is TRBV7-2 and J is TRBJ1-2; TRBD1 matches 7 bases. V dropped 1 base and J dropped 7; count of bases not matched to a gene: 9. This CDR3 is built from 15 residues. The germline V gene encodes CDR1 SGHTA and CDR2 FQGNSA. CDR3 in amino acids: CASSLVVGGAGGYTF. The DNA of the CDR3 is TGTGCCAGCAGCTTAGTAGTAGGGGGCGCGGGTGGCTACACCTTC.

The chain uses TRBV19 and TRBJ1-4; D is unresolved. V was shortened by 1 base and J by 0 bases, with 6 bases between the two germline ends. This CDR3 contains 15 residues. CDR1 is LNHDA, CDR2 SQIVND, per germline (reference sequence). The CDR3 DNA follows: TGTGCCAGTAGTATAGGTCAGGCAACTAATGAAAAACTGTTTTTT. Its protein is CASSIGQATNEKLFF. Looking up the rest from reference TRBV19 and TRBJ1-4 gives the full variable domain: DGGITQSPKYLFRKEGQNVTLSCEQNLNHDAMYWYRQDPGQGLRLIYYSQIVNDFQKGDIAEGYSVSREKKESFPLTVTSAQKNPTAFYLCASSIGQATNEKLFFGSGTQLSVL.

This clonotype occurred a few times. The chain links TRBV6-5 to TRBJ1-1; no firm D call. The CDR3 totals 13 residues. Germline assignment: CDR1 MNHEY and CDR2 SVGAGI. With 3 bases removed from V and 0 bases from J, the gap between germline ends came to 5 bases. CDR3 protein: CASSYSVNTEAFF. DNA for the CDR3: TGTGCCAGCAGTTATTCGGTGAACACTGAAGCTTTCTTT.

The V and J genes are TRBV4-2 and TRBJ2-3, with a tentative D call TRBD2 (5 bases). Germline V CDR1 and CDR2: LGHNA, YNFKEQ. This CDR3 is built from 16 residues. Trimming removed 0 bases from V and 6 bases from J, with 16 bases in between. The CDR3 DNA reads TGTGCCAGCAGCCAAGAGAGGGCCAGGCAAGGGGATACGCAGTATTTT. This sequence encodes CASSQERARQGDTQYF.